This T cell receptor beta chain was found in a study of human T cells and chemical hapten exposure. The wider study: Largely, small differences in pooled library volume made per-sample TCR yields vary.

Time point defined: healthy volunteer bleed at 2 weeks. Total RNA came from unfractionated whole blood. General observations from the study: Following DPC sensitization, TCRs present above 1 in 1000 frequency showed no change.

Individual cDNA molecules received unique molecular identifiers in the library. TCRdb independently ran MiXCR on the RACE reads; one entry per CDR3 protein. The table has around 130,000 distinct CDR3 sequences, around 8.3% seen once. About this clonotype: Its target is unknown.

This clonotype originated in a male donor in good health. Some clones in this sample may be carry-over from other donors' samples. The sequenced sample was whole blood.

CDR3 in DNA: TGCAGTGCTAGAGAGGACAACACCGGGGAGCTGTTTTTT. The encoded protein is CSAREDNTGELFF. This chain uses TRBV20-1 with TRBJ2-2; D unclear. The V gene lost 0 bases and the J gene lost 2 bases, with 4 bases spanning the gap. The CDR3 is 13 amino acids. From germline, CDR1 is DFQATT and CDR2 SNEGSKA (reference sequence).